One and the same sample provided the 29 T cell receptor beta chains below, sequenced in a study of T cells in Graves' hyperthyroidism and ophthalmopathy. Template material for amplifying TCR beta CDR3 regions consisted of RNA transcripts. Researchers ran a first-round RT-PCR on the TCR CDR3 using the HTBI primer set. Each CDR3 protein gets one entry after TCRdb re-called the multiplex PCR reads with MiXCR. The sample lists 500,000 to 750,000 distinct CDR3 sequences; 46% were seen once. Sequenced sample: peripheral blood or thyroid tissue (not recorded which). Source of these receptors: a woman aged 18 to 35 with Graves' hyperthyroidism.

Turning to this clonotype: One junction end does not reproduce the germline sequence, and a read error may be involved. The CDR3 DNA reads TGTGCCACCAGTGACACCCGGCGTTTT. Protein: CATSDTRRF. The chain employs TRBV24-1 and TRBJ1-5; unclear D gene. Germline lookup yields CDR1 KGHDR and CDR2 SFDVKD. CDR3 size: 9 residues.

Worth noting for this clonotype: The conserved final phenylalanine or tryptophan is absent from the CDR3, which likely points to a read error. It is unclear where the CDR3 begins or ends on the DNA, so no DNA is shown, and the CDR3 is as TCRdb lists it. The V gene is TRBV7-2, the J gene TRBJ1-3. The CDR3 adds up to 9 amino acids, both ends counted. Germline V CDR1 and CDR2: SGHTA, FQGNSA. CDR3 amino acids: CASARDSNA.

Concerning this clonotype: This clone may be a read error of a much larger clone one base away. No conserved phenylalanine or tryptophan ends this CDR3, so it is likely a read error. The chain has TRBV7-2 and TRBJ1-3; D gene unclear. Germline CDR1 and CDR2: SGHTA and FQGNSA. The CDR3 has 15 residues. The V end lost 5 bases, the J end lost 4 bases, and 15 bases lay between the germline ends. In nucleotides, the CDR3 is TGTGCCAGCAGCCTCCGGACCGCGAGGGGAAACACCATATATTCT. Its translation: CASSLRTARGNTIYS.

In its sample, this clonotype was seen a few times. The V gene is TRBV24-1, the J gene TRBJ2-4; TRBD2 is a possible D gene (5 bases). The CDR3 is 13 residues long. V gave up 3 bases and J gave up 9 bases, with 11 bases separating them. Germline V lookup: CDR1 KGHDR, CDR2 SFDVKD. CDR3 bases: TGTGCCACCAGTGATCCCGGGATTACCATTCAGTACTTC. Protein: CATSDPGITIQYF.

There are many counts of this clonotype. The V call is TRBV6-5, the J call TRBJ2-7; D not resolved. The CDR3 sequence is 13 residues long. Germline CDR1 MNHEY, CDR2 SVGAGI. V was clipped by 8 bases and J by 4 bases, with 15 bases between them. The CDR3 DNA follows: TGTGCCAGCGGTGGACGGAGAATGTACGAGCAGTACTTC. Protein product: CASGGRRMYEQYF.

The chain couples TRBV6-6 to TRBJ1-1, with 7 bases that match TRBD1. CDR3 length: 14 residues. V lost 6 bases and J lost 7; bases outside the gene matches: 11. Per the germline V gene, CDR1 is MNHNY and CDR2 is SVGAGI (reference sequence). CDR3 in amino acids: CASSSQGVSDEAFF. The CDR3 DNA follows: TGTGCCAGCAGCAGTCAGGGGGTCTCAGATGAAGCTTTCTTT.

CDR3 sequence: CASSYPLAGAYEQYF. The CDR3 DNA follows: TGTGCCAGCAGTTACCCCCTAGCGGGAGCCTACGAGCAGTACTTC. This chain uses TRBV6-2 or TRBV6-3 with TRBJ2-7; TRBD2 aligns across 10 bases. The germline V gene has CDR1 MNHEY and CDR2 SVGEGT. This CDR3 is 15 amino acids long. J lost 2 bases, V lost 2 bases, and 3 bases had no gene match.

The V and J genes are TRBV29-1 and TRBJ1-1; TRBD1 is a possible D gene (5 bases). This CDR3 region has 14 residues. Germline V lookup: CDR1 SQVTM, CDR2 ANQGSEA. V lost 7 bases and J 14 bases, leaving 29 bases between the germline ends. The CDR3 sequence: CSAASGTNYNEQFF. The CDR3 nucleotides read TGCAGCGCCGCTAGCGGGACCAACTACAATGAGCAGTTCTTT. Looking up the rest from reference TRBV29-1 and TRBJ1-1 gives the full variable domain: SAVISQKPSRDICQRGTSLTIQCQVDSQVTMMFWYRQQPGQSLTLIATANQGSEATYESGFVIDKFPISRPNLTFSTLTVSNMSPEDSSIYLCSAASGTNYNEQFFGQGTRLTVV.

This clonotype was seen repeatedly, ten times or more. This rearrangement joins TRBV10-3 to TRBJ2-2, with D uncertain. The CDR3 spans 13 residues. The germline V and J ends were trimmed by 6 bases and 4 bases, with 9 bases remaining between them. Germline CDR1 reads ENHRY; CDR2 reads SYGVKD. This CDR3 is CAIRGTVTGELFF. In DNA, the CDR3 is TGTGCCATCAGGGGAACGGTCACCGGGGAGCTGTTTTTT.

There are many counts of this clonotype. This CDR3 reads CASSESTGANVLTF. CDR3 nucleotide sequence: TGTGCCAGCAGTGAAAGCACCGGGGCCAACGTCCTGACTTTC. The chain combines TRBV6-4 with TRBJ2-6; no clear D gene. This CDR3 region has 14 residues. The ends were cut back, 3 bases at V and 4 bases at J, with 7 bases in the middle. The germline V gene encodes CDR1 MRHNA and CDR2 SNTAGT.

CDR3: CASTGGLRNQPQHF. The CDR3 DNA is TGCGCCAGCACAGGGGGGCTGCGCAATCAGCCCCAGCATTTT. V usage is TRBV5-1 and J usage is TRBJ1-5, with 7 nucleotides matching TRBD1. The CDR3 runs 14 residues. The V gene end was trimmed by 6 bases and the J gene end by 2 bases; junction bases not matched to a gene: 5. CDR1 is SGHRS and CDR2 is YFSETQ in the germline V gene.

The chain recombines TRBV20-1 with TRBJ2-1; 8 bases are a match to TRBD1. Germline V gives CDR1 DFQATT, CDR2 SNEGSKA (reference sequence). The CDR3 consists of 15 residues. The junction had 12 bases not matched to a gene; V was cut back by 5 bases and J by 6 bases. CDR3 in amino acids: CSAGWDRRGPNEQFF. In DNA form, the CDR3 reads TGCAGTGCTGGATGGGACAGGAGGGGTCCCAATGAGCAGTTCTTC.

The V call is TRBV19, the J call TRBJ1-5, with D possibly TRBD1 on 5 matching bases. CDR3 length: 14 amino acids. Germline V gives CDR1 LNHDA, CDR2 SQIVND (reference sequence). Trimming stripped 2 bases from V and 7 bases from J, with 12 bases between. This CDR3 is CASSIQGSVQPQHF. In DNA form, the CDR3 reads TGTGCCAGTAGTATACAGGGATCGGTGCAGCCCCAGCATTTT.

This chain links TRBV20-1 with TRBJ2-5, with TRBD1 as a possible D gene (5 bases). Germline CDR1 reads DFQATT; CDR2 reads SNEGSKA (reference sequence). V was trimmed by 0 bases and J by 11 bases, leaving 22 bases between them. The CDR3 sequence is 15 residues long. The CDR3 nucleotides are TGCAGTGCTAGAGATAGAAGGGGCCCCACAGATACGCAGTACTTC. Its translation: CSARDRRGPTDTQYF.

This clonotype was observed a few times. The rearrangement links TRBV4-1 to TRBJ1-1; 9 bases are a match to TRBD1. The CDR3 sequence is 13 residues long. Germline CDR1 and CDR2: MGHRA and YSYEKL. The V gene end was trimmed by 4 bases and the J gene end by 8 bases; junction bases not matched to a gene: 5. Here the CDR3 DNA reads TGCGCCAGCAGCCGGACAGGGGAGAGAGAAGCTTTCTTT. Its protein is CASSRTGEREAFF.

There are many counts of this clonotype. This chain links TRBV27 with TRBJ2-7, with D maybe TRBD2 (7 bases). The CDR3 is 14 amino acids. CDR1 MNHEY and CDR2 SMNVEV come from the germline V gene (reference sequence). V was shortened by 5 bases and J by 5 bases, with 16 bases between the two germline ends. The CDR3: CASSPLGGLNEQYF. DNA of the CDR3: TGTGCCAGCAGTCCCCTCGGGGGGCTTAACGAGCAGTACTTC.

This clonotype was detected ten times or more. The rearrangement uses TRBV6-2 or TRBV6-3 and TRBJ1-2; a weak D match, TRBD1 (5 bases). This CDR3 is 14 amino acids long. CDR1 is MNHEY, CDR2 SVGEGT, per germline. V was cut by 2 bases and J by 7 bases, with 14 bases left in between. In nucleotides, the CDR3 is TGTGCCAGCAGTTACGATCGGGGCGCGAGTGGCTACACCTTC. Its protein is CASSYDRGASGYTF.

The chain combines TRBV10-3 with TRBJ1-1; 8 nucleotides agree with TRBD1. Per germline, CDR1 ENHRY and CDR2 SYGVKD. Losses at the gene ends were 7 bases for V and 6 bases for J; bases not matched to a gene: 4. This CDR3 contains 12 residues. DNA of the CDR3: TGTGCCATCACCGGGACAGGCCCTGAAGCTTTCTTT. Translation gives CAITGTGPEAFF.

This clonotype was found many times. CDR3 bases: TGTGCCAGCAGCTTACAGGGATACAACTATGGCTACACCTTC. Its translation: CASSLQGYNYGYTF. The chain recombines TRBV12-3 or TRBV12-4 with TRBJ1-2; weak D call: TRBD1 (6 bases). The CDR3 consists of 14 residues. Trimming pared 6 bases from V and 2 bases from J, leaving 13 bases between.

This clonotype was seen repeatedly, ten times or more. V gene TRBV20-1 combines with J gene TRBJ2-7, with TRBD1 as a possible D gene (6 bases). CDR3 length equals 14 residues. The V end was cut by 6 bases, the J end by 0 bases, with 15 bases between. Per germline, CDR1 DFQATT and CDR2 SNEGSKA (reference sequence). The CDR3 bases are TGCAGTGCCGAGGGGGTAAGGAGCTCCTACGAGCAGTACTTC. It is translated as CSAEGVRSSYEQYF.

This clonotype was counted at least ten times. This chain connects TRBV3-1 to TRBJ1-5; D remains unclear. CDR3 length: 14 amino acids. Per germline, CDR1 LGHDT and CDR2 YNNKEL (reference sequence). V was pared by 3 bases and J by 0 bases, with 6 bases between. CDR3: CASSQGNSNQPQHF. The CDR3, as DNA: TGTGCCAGCAGCCAGGGGAATAGCAATCAGCCCCAGCATTTT.

This clonotype was observed a handful of times. The CDR3 DNA is TGTGCCAGCAGCAAAGGACTAGCGGACGAGCAGTTCTTC. Its translation: CASSKGLADEQFF. The chain recombines TRBV7-9 with TRBJ2-7, with TRBD2 matching over 10 bases. The J call could be wrong; TRBJ2-1 is a better fit for the DNA end. CDR3 size: 13 residues. Germline V gene data show CDR1 as SEHNR and CDR2 as FQNEAQ (reference sequence).

Points on this clonotype: One base away lies a much larger clone, so this may be a sequencing read error. This rearrangement joins TRBV11-3 to TRBJ2-5, with D possibly being TRBD2 (6 bases). Trimming pared 3 bases from V and 7 bases from J, leaving 9 bases between. The CDR3 is 12 amino acids. Germline V lookup: CDR1 SGHNT, CDR2 YENEEA. This chain's CDR3 is CASSFGGGTQYF. The CDR3 DNA sequence: TGTGCCAGCAGCTTCGGGGGAGGGACCCAGTACTTC.

The J gene is TRBJ2-7, the V gene TRBV5-6, with D perhaps given as TRBD1 or TRBD2 (5 bases each). The CDR3 spans 16 residues. The germline CDR1 and CDR2 sequences are SGHDT and YYEEEE. V was clipped by 0 bases and J by 3 bases, with 16 bases between them. The CDR3 reads CASSLVSGPSLYEQYF. The CDR3, as DNA: TGTGCCAGCAGCTTGGTTTCGGGGCCTTCCCTCTACGAGCAGTACTTC.

About this clonotype: At one boundary the junction diverges from the germline segment, which might be a read error. The chain links TRBV7-2 to TRBJ2-7; 14 positions match TRBD2. The DNA end favors TRBJ2-1, so the J call may be wrong. Germline V gene data show CDR1 as SGHTA and CDR2 as FQGNSA. The CDR3 is 17 amino acids. CDR3 in DNA: TGCGCCAGCAGCCCCGGACTAGCGGGAGGACCCTGGTACGAGCAGTTCTTC. Protein product: CASSPGLAGGPWYEQFF.

The J gene is TRBJ2-5, the V gene TRBV7-9; D is perhaps TRBD1 or TRBD2 (5 bases each). The CDR3 has 13 residues. The germline V gene has CDR1 SEHNR and CDR2 FQNEAQ (reference sequence). Deletions cut 2 bases from V and 5 bases from J, with 9 bases between. The CDR3 here is CASSLYWGETQYF. The CDR3 DNA is TGTGCCAGCAGCTTATACTGGGGGGAGACCCAGTACTTC.

In this sample, this clonotype turned up many times. The V call is TRBV20-1, the J call TRBJ2-6, with unresolved D. V was cut by 5 bases and J by 0 bases, with 5 bases left in between. Germline CDR1 reads DFQATT; CDR2 reads SNEGSKA (reference sequence). This CDR3 comprises 13 residues. The DNA for the CDR3 is TGCAGTGCTTACAGCTCTGGGGCCAACGTCCTGACTTTC. As protein: CSAYSSGANVLTF.

This rearrangement joins TRBV15 to TRBJ1-2; a weak D match, TRBD1 (6 bases). The length of the CDR3 is 15 residues. Germline V gene data show CDR1 as LNHNV and CDR2 as YYDKDF (reference sequence). V lost 3 bases to trimming and J lost 8 bases, with 19 bases between them. CDR3 loop: CATSSEEVRGGGYTF. DNA of the CDR3: TGTGCCACCAGCAGTGAAGAGGTCAGGGGCGGAGGCTACACCTTC.

This clonotype was seen ten or more times. The genes are TRBV2 and TRBJ2-7, with D perhaps assigned TRBD1 or TRBD2 (5 bases each). V was trimmed by 7 bases and J by 2 bases, leaving 9 bases between them. The CDR3 totals 12 residues. From germline, CDR1 is SNHLY and CDR2 FYNNEI. The CDR3: CASTGTTYEQYF. The CDR3 nucleotides are TGTGCCAGCACCGGGACGACCTACGAGCAGTACTTC. The complete variable domain, with remaining parts taken from reference TRBV2 and TRBJ2-7, reads EPEVTQTPSHQVTQMGQEVILRCVPISNHLYFYWYRQILGQKVEFLVSFYNNEISEKSEIFDDQFSVERPDGSNFTLKIRSTKLEDSAMYFCASTGTTYEQYFGPGTRLTVT.